The 8 T cell receptor beta chains below all came from one sample that was sequenced in a study of T cells in Graves' hyperthyroidism and ophthalmopathy (dated by TCRdb to 2018 to 2020). Libraries were constructed by multiplex PCR. Sequenced on an Illumina HiSeq 2000. TCR beta CDR3 regions were amplified from RNA transcripts. For the first round of RT-PCR on the TCR CDR3, the HTBI primer set was used together with the Qiagen OneStep RT-PCR kit. TCRdb reprocessing: public reads trimmed at Q25 with fastp, clones called with MiXCR, in-frame beta chains kept. Entries that share a CDR3 protein sequence are merged under the most common genes and DNA. Within this sample are approximately 690,000 distinct CDR3 sequences, with around 20% of them counted one time only. The ten top clones hold around a third of the sample. What was sequenced was blood. The source is a man aged 25-45 years with Graves' ophthalmopathy.

With regard to this clonotype: A read error may account for a junction end that differs from germline. The CDR3 reads CASSIGPGQGAGDTEAFF. The CDR3 region has the DNA TGCGCCAGCAGCATCGGACCGGGACAGGGGGCAGGTGACACTGAAGCTTTCTTT. V is TRBV28 and J is TRBJ1-1, with 12 bases lining up with TRBD1. This CDR3 has 18 residues. The V gene's germline CDR1 is MDHEN and CDR2 SYDVKM. The full variable domain, with the rest looked up from reference TRBV28 and TRBJ1-1, is DVKVTQSSRYLVKRTGEKVFLECVQDMDHENMFWYRQDPGLGLRLIYFSYDVKMKEKGDIPEGYSVSREKKERFSLILESASTNQTSMYLCASSIGPGQGAGDTEAFFGQGTRLTVV.

This clonotype was detected a few times. This chain connects TRBV27 to TRBJ2-2; D is perhaps TRBD1 or TRBD2 (5 bases each). The germline gives CDR1 MNHEY, CDR2 SMNVEV (reference sequence). Trimming pared 4 bases from V and 3 bases from J, leaving 6 bases between. This CDR3 comprises 13 residues. CDR3 nucleotide sequence: TGTGCCAGCAGTTGGGGGTACACCGGGGAGCTGTTTTTT. Its protein is CASSWGYTGELFF.

The chain couples TRBV28 to TRBJ1-4, with D unclear. Trimming took 3 bases from V and 5 from J, leaving 10 bases between them. This CDR3 spans 14 amino acids. CDR1 MDHEN and CDR2 SYDVKM come from the germline V gene. The CDR3 coding sequence is TGTGCCAGCAGTTTCTCGGCCCCCAATGAAAAACTGTTTTTT. This encodes CASSFSAPNEKLFF.

The sample holds many counts of this clonotype. This chain connects TRBV30 to TRBJ1-1; D remains ambiguous. There are 12 residues in the CDR3. CDR1 and CDR2 from the germline V gene are GTSNPN and SVGIG (reference sequence). V was clipped by 0 bases and J by 6 bases, with 8 bases between them. The CDR3 loop reads CAWSVNSPEAFF. The CDR3 nucleotides read TGTGCCTGGAGTGTAAACAGTCCTGAAGCTTTCTTT.

This chain links TRBV5-6 with TRBJ1-5, with 8 bases that match TRBD1. Germline-derived CDR1 and CDR2 are SGHDT and YYEEEE. V gave up 4 bases and J gave up 0 bases; unmatched junction bases: 9. The CDR3 spans 17 residues. In DNA, the CDR3 is TGTGCCAGCAGCGAATGGACAGGGCCTTATAGCAATCAGCCCCAGCATTTT. Translation: CASSEWTGPYSNQPQHF.

This clonotype was found many times. This sequence joins TRBV3-1 and TRBJ1-5; tentatively, D is TRBD1 (5 bases). The V end was cut by 5 bases, the J end by 7 bases, with 15 bases between. The CDR3 extends over 14 amino acids. CDR1 and CDR2 (germline): LGHDT, YNNKEL (reference sequence). This CDR3 is CASSGRGGVQPQHF. CDR3 coding DNA: TGTGCCAGCAGCGGGCGGGGGGGTGTGCAGCCCCAGCATTTT.

A few counts support this clonotype. The genes are TRBV10-3 and TRBJ2-2, with TRBD1 matching over 9 bases. This CDR3 contains 16 residues. Unmatched junction bases numbered 10, after V lost 11 bases and J lost 0 bases. Germline CDR1 ENHRY, CDR2 SYGVKD. CDR3 in DNA: TGTGCCGTAAAACTCTACAGGGGGCCGAACACCGGGGAGCTGTTTTTT. Its translation is CAVKLYRGPNTGELFF.

Concerning this clonotype: This clone may be a read error of a much larger clone one base away. This chain connects TRBV7-2 to TRBJ2-7; no firm D call. Germline V gene data show CDR1 as SGHTA and CDR2 as FQGNSA. The CDR3 consists of 13 residues. V shed 5 bases and J shed 3 bases, with 11 bases lying between them. The CDR3 spells CASSHVTDYEQYF. The CDR3 bases are TGTGCCAGCAGCCACGTAACTGACTACGAGCAGTACTTC.